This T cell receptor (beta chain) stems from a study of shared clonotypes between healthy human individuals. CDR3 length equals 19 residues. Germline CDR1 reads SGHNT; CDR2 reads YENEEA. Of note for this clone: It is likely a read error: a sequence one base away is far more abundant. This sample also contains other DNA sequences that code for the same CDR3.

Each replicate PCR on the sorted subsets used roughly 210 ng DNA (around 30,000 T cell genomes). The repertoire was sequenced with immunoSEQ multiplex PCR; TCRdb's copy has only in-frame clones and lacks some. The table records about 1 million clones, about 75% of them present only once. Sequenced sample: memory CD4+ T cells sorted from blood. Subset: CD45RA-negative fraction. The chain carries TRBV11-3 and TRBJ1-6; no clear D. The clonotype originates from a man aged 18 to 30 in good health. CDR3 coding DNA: TGTGCCAGCAGCTTAGGCCCGGGAGGCGGTGCCTCCTATAATTCACCTCTCCACTTT. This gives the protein CASSLGPGGGASYNSPLHF.